These 5 T cell receptor beta chains originate from one sample sequenced in a study of OX40 agonist ivuxolimab in advanced cancers. This table comes from immunoSEQ multiplex PCR, and its TCRdb copy is limited to in-frame clones, with some not included. The table lists around 19,000 clones, approximately 70% of them singletons. Here the sequenced sample was CD4+ or CD8+ T cells sorted from blood, taken in a trial of the OX40 agonist ivuxolimab. Source of these receptors: an adult with an advanced solid tumor such as melanoma, head and neck, liver or kidney cancer.

The gene calls are TRBV27 and TRBJ2-3; TRBD1 aligns across 11 bases. This CDR3 is 18 amino acids long. The V gene end was trimmed by 3 bases and the J gene end by 3 bases; junction bases not matched to a gene: 11. Germline CDR1 and CDR2: MNHEY and SMNVEV (reference sequence). CDR3 in amino acids: CASSFLDRGREGTDTQYF. In nucleotides, the CDR3 is TGTGCCAGCAGTTTCTTGGACAGGGGGCGGGAGGGGACAGATACGCAGTATTTT.

This rearrangement joins TRBV27 to TRBJ2-3; D unclear. Between the trimmed V and J ends, which lost 8 bases and 2 bases, there was a span of 8 bases. The CDR3 contains 12 residues. The germline V gene has CDR1 MNHEY and CDR2 SMNVEV (reference sequence). The CDR3: CASGWNTDTQYF. The CDR3 DNA reads as TGTGCCAGCGGTTGGAACACAGATACGCAGTATTTT.

The gene calls are TRBV28 and TRBJ1-6; D remains unclear. CDR1 is MDHEN, CDR2 SYDVKM, per germline. The CDR3 sequence is 13 residues long. V was clipped by 7 bases and J by 7 bases, with 11 bases between them. The CDR3 reads CASKFMGNSPLHF. The CDR3 region has the DNA TGTGCCAGCAAATTTATGGGGAATTCACCCCTCCACTTT.

The chain joins TRBV5-8 to TRBJ1-6, with D possibly being TRBD1 (6 bases). The germline V gene has CDR1 SGHTS and CDR2 YDEGEE. This CDR3 is 15 amino acids long. Trimming pared 2 bases from V and 4 bases from J, leaving 10 bases between. The CDR3 DNA is TGTGCCAGCAGCTTCCTAGGGGGTTATAATTCACCCCTCCACTTT. Residues: CASSFLGGYNSPLHF.

The chain couples TRBV28 to TRBJ1-5; 9 bases align to TRBD1. This CDR3 has 15 residues. The germline V gene has CDR1 MDHEN and CDR2 SYDVKM. V was clipped by 3 bases and J by 6 bases; unmatched bases: 6. As DNA, the CDR3 is TGTGCCAGCAGTTTTTCCGGGACAGGGACTCAGCCCCAGCATTTT. It is translated as CASSFSGTGTQPQHF.